A single sample gave rise to the 18 T cell receptor beta chains below, sequenced in a study of beta chain features in type 1 diabetes. Their target antigens are unknown. The investigators reverse transcribed all of the isolated RNA, so they sequenced expressed TCRB transcripts. TCRdb keeps only in-frame clones here, not all; method: immunoSEQ multiplex PCR. Of about 170,000 clones detected, over 6% appear once; the ten largest clones hold roughly 0.5%. Broader study findings: When Type 1 diabetes patients were examined, their TCRB CDR3s proved moderately but significantly shorter in all four CD4+ subsets.

What was sequenced was central memory CD4+ T cells from blood. The receptors derive from a man younger than 35 with type 1 diabetes.

V is TRBV4-1 and J is TRBJ2-1; 8 nucleotides agree with TRBD2. Germline CDR1 reads MGHRA; CDR2 reads YSYEKL. CDR3 length: 17 amino acids. V dropped 3 bases and J dropped 2; count of bases not matched to a gene: 9. In nucleotides, the CDR3 is TGCGCCAGCAGCCACGGAATTAGCGGGGACCCCTACAATGAGCAGTTCTTC. The encoded protein is CASSHGISGDPYNEQFF.

This clone has just a few counts. The J gene is TRBJ2-2, the V gene TRBV25-1; D perhaps matches TRBD1 (6 bases). Trimming took off 1 base at V and 6 bases at J, with 9 bases between the two ends. Germline V CDR1 and CDR2: MGHDK, SYGVNS. This CDR3 spans 14 amino acids. CDR3: CASSESGVPGELFF. CDR3 DNA sequence: TGTGCCAGCAGTGAATCAGGGGTCCCCGGGGAGCTGTTTTTT.

The table lists this clone with a few counts. The sample has other DNA sequences that encode this CDR3 too. The chain joins TRBV18 to TRBJ1-2; 12 positions match TRBD1. V gave up 6 bases and J gave up 4 bases; unmatched junction bases: 6. This CDR3 region has 15 residues. Germline V gene sequence: CDR1 KGHSH, CDR2 LQKENI. CDR3 residues: CASSPGQGALYGYTF. The DNA of the CDR3 is TGTGCCAGCTCCCCGGGACAGGGGGCTCTCTATGGCTACACCTTC.

In its sample, this clone was seen a few times. The rearrangement joins TRBV11-2 to TRBJ1-6; 7 positions match TRBD1. Trimming cost V 4 bases and J 6 bases; bases outside gene matches: 3. The CDR3 is 14 residues long. Per the germline V gene, CDR1 is SGHAT and CDR2 is FQNNGV. DNA of the CDR3: TGTGCCAGCAGCTACGGGACAGTTAATTCACCCCTCCACTTT. It translates to CASSYGTVNSPLHF.

The table lists this clone with a few counts. The V call is TRBV7-2, the J call TRBJ2-1; 7 bases line up with TRBD2. The junction had 12 bases not matched to a gene; V was cut back by 1 base and J by 3 bases. Germline V gene sequence: CDR1 SGHTA, CDR2 FQGNSA. The CDR3 runs 18 residues. CDR3 residues: CASSLDTSDRVNYNEQFF. CDR3 nucleotides: TGTGCCAGCAGCTTAGACACTAGCGACAGAGTAAACTACAATGAGCAGTTCTTC.

The rearrangement joins TRBV2 to TRBJ2-2, with TRBD1 matching 8 bases. The CDR3 is 14 amino acids. Unmatched junction bases numbered 6, after V lost 5 bases and J lost 7 bases. The germline V gene has CDR1 SNHLY and CDR2 FYNNEI. The CDR3 region is CASSRDRGIGELFF. The DNA of the CDR3 is TGTGCCAGCAGTCGCGACAGGGGAATCGGGGAGCTGTTTTTT.

This clone was seen repeatedly, ten times or more. The chain links TRBV7-2 to TRBJ2-3, with TRBD1 identical over 8 bases. Germline assignment: CDR1 SGHTA and CDR2 FQGNSA. The CDR3 covers 12 residues. The trim removed 5 bases at V and 8 bases at J, leaving 3 bases unmatched. The CDR3 DNA sequence: TGTGCCAGCAGCCAGGACAGGGTTACGCAGTATTTT. Its translation is CASSQDRVTQYF.

This clone was picked up many times. The chain uses TRBV29-1 and TRBJ2-7, with 11 bases matching TRBD2. CDR1 and CDR2 from the germline V gene are SQVTM and ANQGSEA. The junction had 13 bases not matched to a gene; V was cut back by 7 bases and J by 2 bases. CDR3 length: 16 residues. In DNA form, the CDR3 reads TGCAGCGCCAATAACGCGGGACTAGCGGAAACCTACGAGCAGTACTTC. It translates to CSANNAGLAETYEQYF.

The V gene is TRBV4-2, the J gene TRBJ1-5, with 7 bases aligning to TRBD1. Germline V CDR1 and CDR2: LGHNA, YNFKEQ. V trimming: 0 bases; J trimming: 8 bases; junction bases outside the gene matches: 13. The CDR3 extends over 17 amino acids. The DNA of the CDR3 is TGTGCCAGCAGCCAAGAACGTATCAGGACAGGCTTCGAGCCCCAGCATTTT. Its protein is CASSQERIRTGFEPQHF.

In its sample, this clone was seen a few times. The CDR3: CASSVAGVRGYEQYF. Here the CDR3 DNA reads TGTGCCAGCAGCGTAGCTGGCGTCAGGGGATACGAGCAGTACTTC. The chain uses TRBV9 and TRBJ2-7, with a weak D call TRBD1 (6 bases). The ends were cut back, 0 bases at V and 4 bases at J, with 14 bases in the middle. In germline, CDR1 is SGDLS, CDR2 YYNGEE. The CDR3 has 15 residues.

This clone was seen only a few times. The J gene is TRBJ2-4, the V gene TRBV5-1; 7 positions match TRBD1. J gave up 9 bases and V 0 bases, and 3 bases lay outside the gene matches. The germline CDR1 and CDR2 sequences are SGHRS and YFSETQ. This CDR3 contains 13 residues. The CDR3 nucleotides read TGCGCCAGCAGCTTGGGACAGGGATCCATTCAGTACTTC. It encodes CASSLGQGSIQYF.

This clone was observed a few times. The chain is built from TRBV6-6 and TRBJ1-5, with a weak D call TRBD1 (6 bases). Trimming stripped 5 bases from V and 15 bases from J, with 14 bases between. Germline assignment: CDR1 MNHNY and CDR2 SVGAGI (reference sequence). The CDR3 extends over 11 amino acids. In nucleotides, the CDR3 is TGTGCCAGCAGTGTCACAGGGCCAGCGCATTTT. Translated, it gives CASSVTGPAHF.

The chain recombines TRBV9 with TRBJ1-6; D may be TRBD1 (5 bases). V was pared by 1 base and J by 4 bases, with 6 bases between. Germline loops: CDR1 SGDLS, CDR2 YYNGEE. The CDR3 loop spans 14 amino acids. CDR3 coding DNA: TGTGCCAGCAGCGTAAGGACATATAATTCACCCCTCCACTTT. This codes for CASSVRTYNSPLHF.

This clone has just a few counts. This rearrangement joins TRBV6-4 to TRBJ2-1, with 8 bases lining up with TRBD1. Germline-derived CDR1 and CDR2 are MRHNA and SNTAGT. CDR3 length: 13 amino acids. V gave up 9 bases and J gave up 5 bases; unmatched junction bases: 6. CDR3 sequence: CARKGGQDNEQFF. The CDR3 bases are TGTGCCAGAAAAGGGGGACAGGACAATGAGCAGTTCTTC.

This clone was observed a handful of times. This chain links TRBV18 with TRBJ1-4, with 7 bases aligning to TRBD1. This CDR3 has 13 amino acids. Germline trimming cut 3 bases from V and 13 bases from J; bases unmatched to any gene: 8. Germline-derived CDR1 and CDR2 are KGHSH and LQKENI. The DNA for the CDR3 is TGTGCCAGCTCACCCGGACGGACAGGCGGACTGTTTTTT. Translation gives CASSPGRTGGLFF.

The chain carries TRBV4-3 and TRBJ2-6; a possible D gene is TRBD1 (5 bases). V lost 1 base to trimming and J lost 0 bases, with 16 bases between them. The CDR3 contains 19 residues. Germline V lookup: CDR1 LGHNA, CDR2 YSLEER. CDR3 DNA: TGCGCCAGCAGCCAAGGGCAGGGCTTATACCTCTCTGGGGCCAACGTCCTGACTTTC. Translation: CASSQGQGLYLSGANVLTF.

The chain is built from TRBV15 and TRBJ2-1; 7 nucleotides agree with TRBD2. There are 14 residues in the CDR3. Germline CDR1 and CDR2: LNHNV and YYDKDF (reference sequence). The junction had 6 bases not matched to a gene; V was cut back by 0 bases and J by 10 bases. In nucleotides, the CDR3 is TGTGCCACCAGCAGAGAGTCTAGCGGAGGAGAGCAGTTCTTC. As protein: CATSRESSGGEQFF.

This clone was picked up a small number of times. This chain joins TRBV7-8 and TRBJ2-7; D uncertain. Trimming removed 2 bases from V and 3 bases from J, with 5 bases in between. This CDR3 comprises 12 residues. Germline CDR1 and CDR2: SGHVS and FQNEAQ. Written as DNA, the CDR3 is TGTGCCAGCAGCTTATCATTCTACGAGCAGTACTTC. Residues: CASSLSFYEQYF.